The 18 T cell receptor beta chains below were found in one sample sequenced in a study of PD-1 blockade in classical Hodgkin lymphoma. In every patient, relapse followed autologous stem cell transplantation, while exposure to brentuximab vedotin differed. The table came from immunoSEQ multiplex PCR; TCRdb's copy has only in-frame clones and leaves some out. The sample has about 94,000 clones; 75% to 90% are singletons. This sample comprised peripheral blood mononuclear cells (PBMCs), obtained before the second cycle of nivolumab. The origin of the receptors is a human donor with classical Hodgkin lymphoma.

The gene calls are TRBV28 and TRBJ1-2, with D uncertain. The CDR3 spans 19 residues. Germline loops: CDR1 MDHEN, CDR2 SYDVKM. With 4 bases removed from V and 4 bases from J, the gap between germline ends came to 28 bases. The CDR3 DNA is TGTGCCAGCAGTTCTATAGATACAGCGGGCCGGGGATCGGGCTATGGCTACACCTTC. Amino acids: CASSSIDTAGRGSGYGYTF.

V and J are TRBV11-2 and TRBJ1-2; a possible D gene is TRBD1 (5 bases). Germline CDR1 is SGHAT and CDR2 is FQNNGV. V lost 0 bases and J 7 bases, leaving 15 bases between the germline ends. CDR3 size: 15 residues. The CDR3 reads CASSLDAQGVRGYTF. In DNA form, the CDR3 reads TGTGCCAGCAGCTTAGATGCGCAAGGGGTACGTGGCTACACCTTC.

This chain uses TRBV7-9 with TRBJ2-7; 11 bases align to TRBD2. The CDR3 spans 17 residues. Trimming removed 5 bases from V and 0 bases from J; junction bases left unmatched: 9. The germline V gene encodes CDR1 SEHNR and CDR2 FQNEAQ (reference sequence). Here the CDR3 reads CASSENIAGGPSYEQYF. In DNA form, the CDR3 reads TGTGCCAGCAGCGAAAACATAGCGGGAGGGCCCTCCTACGAGCAGTACTTC.

The chain is built from TRBV7-9 and TRBJ2-2; D is unclear. The V gene lost 1 base and the J gene lost 8 bases, with 8 bases spanning the gap. This CDR3 is built from 13 residues. The germline V gene has CDR1 SEHNR and CDR2 FQNEAQ (reference sequence). The CDR3 loop reads CASSLGPTGELFF. CDR3 DNA sequence: TGTGCCAGCAGCTTAGGGCCCACAGGGGAGCTGTTTTTT. The variable domain in full, completed from reference TRBV7-9 and TRBJ2-2, reads DTGVSQNPRHKITKRGQNVTFRCDPISEHNRLYWYRQTLGQGPEFLTYFQNEAQLEKSRLLSDRFSAERPKGSFSTLEIQRTEQGDSAMYLCASSLGPTGELFFGEGSRLTVL.

The CDR3 spells CASIITLQGPPTRLYENQPQHF. The CDR3 DNA is TGTGCCAGCATCATAACTTTACAGGGCCCCCCGACCCGGCTCTACGAAAATCAGCCCCAGCATTTT. The V call is TRBV9, the J call TRBJ1-5, with D possibly TRBD1 on 6 matching bases. Per germline, CDR1 SGDLS and CDR2 YYNGEE. Trimming took 6 bases from V and 4 from J, leaving 38 bases between them. CDR3 size: 22 residues.

The chain uses TRBV27 and TRBJ2-2; weak D call: TRBD1 (6 bases). The CDR3 consists of 16 residues. V lost 4 bases to trimming and J lost 3 bases, with 15 bases between them. Germline V CDR1 and CDR2: MNHEY, SMNVEV (reference sequence). The CDR3, as DNA: TGTGCCAGCAGTTCCGGTGGGGGCGCGGACACCGGGGAGCTGTTTTTT. It codes for CASSSGGGADTGELFF.

The gene calls are TRBV11-2 and TRBJ2-1; the D gene could be TRBD1 or TRBD2 (5 bases each). The germline V and J ends were trimmed by 5 bases and 10 bases, with 15 bases remaining between them. Germline assignment: CDR1 SGHAT and CDR2 FQNNGV. The CDR3 sequence is 13 residues long. This CDR3 is CASSPSWDGEQFF. In DNA form, the CDR3 reads TGTGCCAGCAGCCCCAGTTGGGACGGCGAGCAGTTCTTC.

This clone has a single count. CDR3: CASSGRASGGELFF. CDR3 sequence (DNA): TGCGCCAGCAGCGGGAGGGCCTCTGGCGGGGAGCTGTTTTTT. The rearrangement links TRBV5-1 to TRBJ2-2; 7 bases match TRBD2. The CDR3 is made up of 14 amino acids. V lost 4 bases, J lost 7 bases, and 7 bases stayed unmatched. Germline V gene lookup returns CDR1 SGHRS and CDR2 YFSETQ.

V usage is TRBV5-8 and J usage is TRBJ2-6; either TRBD1 or TRBD2 may supply D (5 bases each). V lost 9 bases, J lost 0 bases, and 16 bases lay in between. The CDR3 is 16 amino acids. Germline lookup yields CDR1 SGHTS and CDR2 YDEGEE. CDR3 nucleotide sequence: TGTGCCACCGGGACCGAGTACCGCTCTGGGGCCAACGTCCTGACTTTC. It translates to CATGTEYRSGANVLTF.

This clone rates as medium-sized. The CDR3 DNA sequence: TGTGCCAGTCGGGGGGATTCACCCGAGCAGTACTTC. It translates to CASRGDSPEQYF. The V and J genes are TRBV19 and TRBJ2-7, with TRBD2 identical over 7 bases. V shed 8 bases, J shed 6 bases, and the junction held 7 bases outside the gene matches. The CDR3 sequence is 12 residues long. CDR1 is LNHDA, CDR2 SQIVND, per germline (reference sequence).

The chain carries TRBV19 and TRBJ1-3; D is ambiguous. V lost 5 bases to trimming and J lost 0 bases, with 14 bases between them. Germline lookup yields CDR1 LNHDA and CDR2 SQIVND (reference sequence). The CDR3 is made up of 16 amino acids. Here the CDR3 reads CASSRTPVISGNTIYF. The DNA of the CDR3 is TGTGCCAGTAGTCGTACCCCAGTAATCTCTGGAAACACCATATATTTT. Drawing the rest from reference TRBV19 and TRBJ1-3, the complete variable domain is DGGITQSPKYLFRKEGQNVTLSCEQNLNHDAMYWYRQDPGQGLRLIYYSQIVNDFQKGDIAEGYSVSREKKESFPLTVTSAQKNPTAFYLCASSRTPVISGNTIYFGEGSWLTVV.

The chain links TRBV27 to TRBJ2-7; 13 nucleotides match TRBD2. Per germline, CDR1 MNHEY and CDR2 SMNVEV (reference sequence). V gave up 6 bases and J gave up 5 bases; unmatched junction bases: 7. The length of the CDR3 is 15 residues. The CDR3 DNA reads TGTGCCAGCAGCTCACTAGCGGGAGGGCCGCACGAGCAGTACTTC. It encodes CASSSLAGGPHEQYF.

This chain links TRBV13 with TRBJ1-2; D is perhaps TRBD1 (5 bases). The CDR3 length is 15 residues. V lost 3 bases and J 2 bases, leaving 13 bases between the germline ends. CDR1 and CDR2 (germline): PRHDT, FYEKMQ (reference sequence). DNA for the CDR3: TGTGCCAGCAGCTTCACCTTCCAGGGAAACTATGGCTACACCTTC. This translates into CASSFTFQGNYGYTF.

The V call is TRBV6-6, the J call TRBJ1-5; D is uncertain. CDR3 length equals 14 residues. Deletions cut 1 base from V and 3 bases from J, with 7 bases between. Germline values: CDR1 MNHNY, CDR2 SVGAGI (reference sequence). The CDR3 DNA sequence: TGTGCCAGCAGTTACTGGGAGACCAATCAGCCCCAGCATTTT. Its protein product is CASSYWETNQPQHF.

This chain joins TRBV6-1 and TRBJ2-7, with 7 positions matching TRBD1. The CDR3 extends over 14 amino acids. CDR1 MNHNS and CDR2 SASEGT come from the germline V gene. Germline trimming cut 2 bases from V and 3 bases from J; bases unmatched to any gene: 4. CDR3 amino acids: CASSEWDSIYEQYF. For the CDR3, the DNA is TGTGCCAGCAGTGAATGGGACAGTATCTACGAGCAGTACTTC.

The chain recombines TRBV21-1 with TRBJ2-7; the D segment call TRBD1 is taken from the table without a DNA check. TRBV21-1 is a listed pseudogene. This CDR3 contains 13 residues. CDR3 DNA sequence: TGTGCCAAAAATACAGTGGCCACCTACGAGCAGTACTTC. It encodes CAKNTVATYEQYF.

The chain uses TRBV5-1 and TRBJ2-3, with 16 bases aligning to TRBD2. Germline V gene sequence: CDR1 SGHRS, CDR2 YFSETQ. J lost 3 bases, V lost 4 bases, and 2 bases had no gene match. The CDR3 contains 16 residues. Here the CDR3 reads CASSLGLAGGTDTQYF. For the CDR3, the DNA is TGCGCCAGCAGCCTGGGACTAGCGGGAGGGACAGATACGCAGTATTTT.

This chain uses TRBV27 with TRBJ2-2; the match to TRBD2 covers 8 bases. The germline V gene encodes CDR1 MNHEY and CDR2 SMNVEV (reference sequence). The CDR3 extends over 15 amino acids. Germline trimming cut 4 bases from V and 5 bases from J; bases unmatched to any gene: 6. The CDR3 coding sequence is TGTGCCAGCAGTTCAATTTTAGCGGGAACCGGGGAGCTGTTTTTT. This encodes CASSSILAGTGELFF.